This T cell receptor (beta chain) was obtained from a study of T cell clonality in common variable immunodeficiency (dated by TCRdb to the mid-2010s). Equivalent amounts of genomic DNA from CVID and control samples were used as sequencing input. For every sample, a 60 bp segment covering the rearranged TCRbeta CDR3 region was amplified and then sequenced. The immunoSEQ assay, a bias-corrected multiplex PCR with high-throughput sequencing, was employed for TCRbeta amplification. In the source study's methods: Every unique nucleotide sequence counted as a clone and was annotated with V, D and J genes, copy number and frequency. Sequences were labeled productive if in frame, and non-productive if out of frame or containing stop codons. As previously described, Shannon's entropy was used to calculate clonality. The predicted amino acid sequences of productive clones were used to derive the mean CDR3 Kyte-Doolittle hydropathy. Using the R hclust function, scaled V gene usage was clustered hierarchically with Manhattan distance and complete linkage. Clone sharing by CDR3 amino acid sequence was assessed by resampling 12 repertoires per group over 100 rounds. The repertoires were screened for around 70 published EBV-specific TCRbeta sequences and approximately 230 published CMV-specific TCRbeta sequences. After two CVID samples that produced fewer than 10,000 sequences were dropped from the analysis, around 41 CVID repertoires remained. TCRdb's version of the immuneACCESS table is confined to in-frame rearrangements and falls short of the full clone set. An unresolved V gene accounts for under half of the shortfall where checked; the remainder is of unknown origin. That table supplies the V and J calls and clone size; D and trimming were determined from the DNA. For this sample, about 43,000 clones appear and none is a singleton. Of the sample, 2.1% falls within the top ten clones.

CDR1 and CDR2 (DFQATT, SNEGSKA) derive from the germline V gene (reference sequence). The V end gives up 7 bases and the J end 6 bases, leaving 9 bases in the junction not matched to a gene. The CDR3, cysteine through phenylalanine, is 12 amino acids long. Sequencing covers 27 bases of the CDR3, shown here with the frame starting at base 1. The full study reports these points: CVID TCRbeta sequences were reported to have fewer deletions and N-nucleotide insertions and to lack highly modified clones with 13 or more V deletions. Healthy controls shared more TCRbeta clones with each other than CVID subjects shared among themselves (p < 0.0001). Despite equal DNA input, controls averaged about 81,820 unique sequences per sample versus about 31,547 in CVID samples. Increased TCRbeta clonality was found in CVID subjects compared with healthy controls (t-test p = 0.018), with the increase being most characteristic of about a third of subjects. Patient heterogeneity within the CVID cohort put limits on correlating repertoire features with clinical complications. According to the authors, finding the cause of the higher clonality in CVID would require sequencing the repertoires of T cell subpopulations.

Predominantly Caucasian heritage was noted among both the CVID patients and the healthy controls. Heparinized peripheral whole blood samples of about 4.5 to 8 ml were collected from each donor. Genomic DNA from adults with common variable immune deficiency (CVID) and from healthy adult controls was used for sequencing of TCRbeta CDR3 repertoires. The control group was made up of about 22 healthy adult volunteers (10 male and roughly twelve female) whose ages ranged from 23 to 66 years, with a mean age of approximately 32. To isolate peripheral blood mononuclear cells, diluted blood was subjected to density centrifugation over Hypaque 1077 or Ficoll-Paque. Genomic DNA was obtained from unsorted mononuclear cells using either Qiagen column purification or a centrifugation-based method. This clone was counted many times. Its antigen target is currently unknown. The read terminates 3 residues before the CDR3 end, so the remaining end is supplied by the germline J gene.

This clonotype was obtained from a person aged 18-70 years in good health. The sequenced sample consisted of peripheral blood mononuclear cells. The sequence is built from TRBV20-1 and TRBJ2-7; 7 bases in the middle match TRBD1. CDR3 bases read: TGCAGTGTCTACGACAGGGTGGGCGAG. It specifies CSVYDRVGE. From start to end, the CDR3 is CSVYDRVGEQYF.